These 23 T cell receptor beta chains were all obtained from the same sample, sequenced in a study of response to subunit inactivated influenza vaccine. TCRdb redid the calling of the RT-PCR reads with MiXCR, one entry per CDR3 protein. Of about 310,000 distinct CDR3 sequences detected, 20% to 25% appear once; the ten largest clones hold roughly 10%. The sample here was PBMCs from blood, taken 21 months after vaccination. The receptor source for this set is a man between 50 and 75 years old who received an inactivated influenza vaccine.

The V gene is TRBV20-1, the J gene TRBJ1-1; D is undetermined. From germline, CDR1 is DFQATT and CDR2 SNEGSKA (reference sequence). The CDR3 extends over 13 amino acids. V was shortened by 6 bases and J by 3 bases, with 14 bases between the two germline ends. The CDR3 DNA reads as TGCAGTGCCAACCCGAGGGATTACACTGAAGCTTTCTTT. It yields the protein CSANPRDYTEAFF.

This clonotype was seen more than once but under ten times. The chain has TRBV10-3 and TRBJ1-5; D unclear. The CDR3 consists of 15 residues. Trimming stripped 0 bases from V and 1 base from J, with 7 bases between. Germline-derived CDR1 and CDR2 are ENHRY and SYGVKD. CDR3 in DNA: TGTGCCATCAGTGAGTCACCGGGGAGCAATCAGCCCCAGCATTTT. This codes for CAISESPGSNQPQHF.

This clonotype was picked up a small number of times. The chain recombines TRBV7-2 with TRBJ1-5, with 8 nucleotides matching TRBD1. V gave up 2 bases and J gave up 6 bases; unmatched junction bases: 6. Germline assignment: CDR1 SGHTA and CDR2 FQGNSA. CDR3 length equals 15 residues. The CDR3 DNA is TGTGCCAGCAGCTTAAGGGCAGGGGGCGGTCAGCCCCAGCATTTT. Translating gives CASSLRAGGGQPQHF. Looking up the rest from reference TRBV7-2 and TRBJ1-5 gives the full variable domain: GAGVSQSPSNKVTEKGKDVELRCDPISGHTALYWYRQSLGQGLEFLIYFQGNSAPDKSGLPSDRFSAERTGGSVSTLTIQRTQQEDSAVYLCASSLRAGGGQPQHFGDGTRLSIL.

V gene TRBV28 combines with J gene TRBJ2-6, with D unclear. The CDR3 consists of 14 residues. V dropped 3 bases and J dropped 2 bases, with 5 bases sitting between them. The V gene's germline CDR1 is MDHEN and CDR2 SYDVKM. CDR3 sequence reads: CASSLLTGANVLTF. The DNA of the CDR3 is TGTGCCAGCAGTTTGCTGACTGGGGCCAACGTCCTGACTTTC.

The J gene is TRBJ2-7, the V gene TRBV29-1, with TRBD2 as a possible D gene (6 bases). V was trimmed by 7 bases and J by 6 bases, leaving 19 bases between them. Germline lookup yields CDR1 SQVTM and CDR2 ANQGSEA. This CDR3 has 13 residues. The CDR3 sequence is CSGASGLSSEQYF. The CDR3 bases are TGCAGCGGGGCGTCGGGACTCTCATCCGAGCAGTACTTC.

The genes are TRBV6-1 and TRBJ2-5; 10 bases fit TRBD2. J was trimmed by 5 bases and V by 7 bases; bases with no gene match: 13. Germline lookup yields CDR1 MNHNS and CDR2 SASEGT. The CDR3 is 16 amino acids. CDR3 loop: CASNMLASGSSETQYF. The CDR3 bases are TGTGCCAGCAACATGCTGGCTAGCGGGAGTTCTGAGACCCAGTACTTC.

This clonotype was counted between two and nine times. The chain combines TRBV20-1 with TRBJ1-6; TRBD1 matches 7 bases. This CDR3 is built from 16 residues. Germline CDR1 reads DFQATT; CDR2 reads SNEGSKA (reference sequence). V trimming: 3 bases; J trimming: 7 bases; junction bases outside the gene matches: 12. CDR3 amino acids: CSASDPRQGVNSPLHF. CDR3 in DNA: TGCAGTGCTAGCGACCCAAGACAGGGCGTAAATTCACCCCTCCACTTT.

This clonotype was detected a few times. The chain joins TRBV15 to TRBJ1-5; D call uncertain. Trimming removed 1 base at V and 5 bases at J, with 3 bases between. The CDR3 totals 12 residues. Germline CDR1 LNHNV, CDR2 YYDKDF (reference sequence). CDR3 bases: TGTGCCACCAGCAGAGGGGATCAGCCCCAGCATTTT. As protein: CATSRGDQPQHF.

CDR3 nucleotide sequence: TGCAGCGCCCAGCGCCAAGTTAGCACAGATACGCAGTATTTT. It is translated as CSAQRQVSTDTQYF. The chain has TRBV29-1 and TRBJ2-3; D remains ambiguous. The germline V gene has CDR1 SQVTM and CDR2 ANQGSEA. Trimming removed 7 bases from V and 0 bases from J, with 14 bases in between. The CDR3 length is 14 residues.

This clonotype has only a few counts. The chain employs TRBV18 and TRBJ2-6, with no clear D. Trimming took 2 bases from V and 1 from J, leaving 6 bases between them. The germline V gene encodes CDR1 KGHSH and CDR2 LQKENI. The CDR3 has 15 amino acids. The CDR3 bases are TGTGCCAGCTCACCAAGGGCATCTGGGGCCAACGTCCTGACTTTC. This codes for CASSPRASGANVLTF.

The chain recombines TRBV20-1 with TRBJ2-7, with D possibly being TRBD2 (6 bases). CDR1 and CDR2 from the germline V gene are DFQATT and SNEGSKA (reference sequence). V was trimmed by 3 bases and J by 4 bases, leaving 16 bases between them. There are 14 residues in the CDR3. CDR3 DNA: TGCAGTGCTAGTCCCGCCCGGGACTCTTACGAGCAGTACTTC. This sequence encodes CSASPARDSYEQYF.

This clonotype was counted a few times. The chain combines TRBV7-9 with TRBJ1-1; D is undetermined. The CDR3 loop spans 10 amino acids. Looked up from germline, CDR1 is SEHNR and CDR2 is FQNEAQ (reference sequence). V was shortened by 6 bases and J by 5 bases, with 4 bases between the two germline ends. The CDR3 loop is CASRLTEAFF. The CDR3 coding sequence is TGTGCCAGCAGGTTGACTGAAGCTTTCTTT.

This clonotype occurred a few times. The V gene is TRBV6-2 or TRBV6-3, the J gene TRBJ2-2; D may match TRBD1 or TRBD2 (5 bases each). The V gene's germline CDR1 is MNHEY and CDR2 SVGEGT. CDR3 size: 15 residues. V lost 1 base to trimming and J lost 6 bases, with 12 bases between them. The CDR3 region has the DNA TGTGCCAGCAGTTACTATCCTACGGGGCCCGGGGAGCTGTTTTTT. It yields the protein CASSYYPTGPGELFF.

This clonotype occurred a few times. The CDR3 bases are TGCAGTGCCGAACCAGGACTAACAGATACGCAGTATTTT. It yields the protein CSAEPGLTDTQYF. V usage is TRBV20-1 and J usage is TRBJ2-3, with D tentatively TRBD2 (6 bases). The length of the CDR3 is 13 residues. Germline assignment: CDR1 DFQATT and CDR2 SNEGSKA (reference sequence). V was trimmed by 6 bases and J by 3 bases, leaving 13 bases between them.

This clonotype was detected only a few times. The chain is built from TRBV4-1 and TRBJ1-1; TRBD1 might be the D (5 bases). The CDR3 runs to 14 residues. Between the trimmed V and J ends, which lost 4 bases and 5 bases, there was a span of 14 bases. The germline V gene encodes CDR1 MGHRA and CDR2 YSYEKL. As DNA, the CDR3 is TGCGCCAGCAGCCCGACCGACAGAATGACTGAAGCTTTCTTT. Amino acids: CASSPTDRMTEAFF.

This clonotype was seen only a few times. This chain joins TRBV5-1 and TRBJ2-1; 8 bases agree with TRBD1. CDR3 length equals 16 residues. Germline V gives CDR1 SGHRS, CDR2 YFSETQ. With 4 bases clipped from V and 3 bases from J, the junction kept 9 bases outside the gene matches. CDR3 nucleotide sequence: TGCGCCAGCAGCCCGCAAGGGACAGGCCTCTACAATGAGCAGTTCTTC. Translation gives CASSPQGTGLYNEQFF.

This clonotype was detected a few times. The chain carries TRBV6-2 or TRBV6-3 and TRBJ2-2; tentatively, D is TRBD2 (6 bases). CDR3 length: 13 residues. Germline V gives CDR1 MNHEY, CDR2 SVGEGT. Trimming took 8 bases from V and 0 from J, leaving 7 bases between them. CDR3 amino acids: CASRGSNTGELFF. In nucleotides, the CDR3 is TGTGCCAGCCGGGGGTCGAACACCGGGGAGCTGTTTTTT.

In DNA form, the CDR3 reads TGTGCCAGCAGCTTGGGTCAGAGCTACCCAGCTAACTATGGCTACACCTTC. It is translated as CASSLGQSYPANYGYTF. V and J are TRBV5-4 and TRBJ1-2; D not resolved. V lost 0 bases and J lost 0, with 15 bases in between. Germline V gene data show CDR1 as SGHNT and CDR2 as YYREEE (reference sequence). This CDR3 region has 17 residues.

This clonotype was picked up many times. This sequence joins TRBV4-3 and TRBJ1-1; D uncertain. Germline CDR1 is LGHNA and CDR2 is YSLEER. CDR3 size: 13 residues. The germline V and J ends were trimmed by 0 bases and 10 bases, with 12 bases remaining between them. As DNA, the CDR3 is TGCGCCAGCAGCCAAGATCGAGTTACGGGAGCTTTCTTT. Translation gives CASSQDRVTGAFF.

This chain uses TRBV14 with TRBJ2-1; D remains unclear. Trimming took off 4 bases at V and 3 bases at J, with 7 bases between the two ends. The CDR3 has 13 residues. The germline V gene has CDR1 SGHDN and CDR2 FVKESK. Written as DNA, the CDR3 is TGTGCCAGCAGCCCGGACCTCTACAATGAGCAGTTCTTC. This encodes CASSPDLYNEQFF. Variable domain in full (rest from reference TRBV14 and TRBJ2-1): EAGVTQFPSHSVIEKGQTVTLRCDPISGHDNLYWYRRVMGKEIKFLLHFVKESKQDESGMPNNRFLAERTGGTYSTLKVQPAELEDSGVYFCASSPDLYNEQFFGPGTRLTVL.

The V and J genes are TRBV15 and TRBJ2-7; 11 bases map to TRBD2. CDR1 LNHNV and CDR2 YYDKDF come from the germline V gene (reference sequence). V lost 0 bases and J lost 4; bases outside the gene matches: 2. The CDR3 runs to 15 residues. In DNA form, the CDR3 reads TGTGCCACCAGCAGAGATAGCGGGAGGGGTTACGAGCAGTACTTC. Encoded protein: CATSRDSGRGYEQYF. The full variable domain, rest sourced from reference TRBV15 and TRBJ2-7, is DAMVIQNPRYQVTQFGKPVTLSCSQTLNHNVMYWYQQKSSQAPKLLFHYYDKDFNNEADTPDNFQSRRPNTSFCFLDIRSPGLGDTAMYLCATSRDSGRGYEQYFGPGTRLTVT.

Only one count was recorded for this clonotype. A read error may be the cause here, since a much bigger clone is one base away. The CDR3 loop is CASSLEDSGVSNYNKQFF. The CDR3 DNA reads TGTGCCAGCAGCTTAGAGGACTCAGGGGTTTCAAACTACAATAAGCAGTTCTTC. The chain has TRBV7-8 and TRBJ2-1; TRBD1 is a possible D gene (6 bases). This CDR3 has 18 residues. The germline gives CDR1 SGHVS, CDR2 FQNEAQ.

This rearrangement joins TRBV10-3 to TRBJ1-2; 7 bases align to TRBD1. The CDR3 contains 17 residues. CDR1 and CDR2 from the germline V gene are ENHRY and SYGVKD. The ends lost 3 bases at V and 4 bases at J; junction bases unmatched: 14. The DNA of the CDR3 is TGTGCCATCAGTGAAACCGGGACAGCTAGAAATGGCTATGGCTACACCTTC. It translates to CAISETGTARNGYGYTF.